This paragraph reports one T cell receptor (beta chain). The table came from immunoSEQ multiplex PCR; TCRdb's copy has only in-frame clones and leaves some out. The sample comprises 250,000 to 300,000 clones, roughly nine tenths of which are singletons, and 12% rests with the top ten. These data come from a study of blood T cell repertoires in COVID-19. The V and J ends lost 4 bases and 4 bases respectively, with 19 bases between them. Germline V gene lookup returns CDR1 MNHEY and CDR2 SVGEGT. This CDR3 contains 16 residues. Sequenced material: peripheral blood. This chain joins TRBV6-2 or TRBV6-3 and TRBJ1-2; D call uncertain. This sequence was found in a woman aged 25 to 39 with COVID-19, enrolled during active disease. Here the CDR3 reads CASSSESRARGYGYTF. In DNA form, the CDR3 reads TGTGCCAGCAGTTCAGAATCGAGGGCCCGCGGCTATGGCTACACCTTC.